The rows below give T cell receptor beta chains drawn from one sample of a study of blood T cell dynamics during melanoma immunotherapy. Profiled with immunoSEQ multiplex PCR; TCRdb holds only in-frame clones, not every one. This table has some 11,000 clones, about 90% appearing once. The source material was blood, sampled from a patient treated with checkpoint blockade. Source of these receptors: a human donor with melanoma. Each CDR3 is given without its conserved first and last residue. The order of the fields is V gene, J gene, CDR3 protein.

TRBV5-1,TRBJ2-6,ASSLGQSGANVLT
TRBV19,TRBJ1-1,ASRPGTGGNTEAF
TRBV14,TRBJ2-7,ASSQDQARRAEQY
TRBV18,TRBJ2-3,ASSAGGTDTQY
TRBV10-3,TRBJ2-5,AISRQPQETQY
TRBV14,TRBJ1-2,ASSHTLGYGYT
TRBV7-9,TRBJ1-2,ASSLASNSFYGYT
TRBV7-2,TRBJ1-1,ASSLVDMNTEAF
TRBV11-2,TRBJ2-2,ASSPTSGVAGELF
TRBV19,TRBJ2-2,ASSRLAGTNTGELF
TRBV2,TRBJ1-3,ASSGGIGNTIY
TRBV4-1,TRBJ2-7,ASSRGTGMYEQY
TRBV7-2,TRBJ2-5,ASSFYETQY
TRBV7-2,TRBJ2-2,ASSLGQNTGELF
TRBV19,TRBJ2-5,ASSIYGASGGTQETQY
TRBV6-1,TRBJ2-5,ASSPRASLSETQY
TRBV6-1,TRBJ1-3,ASSEKGRLGIGTIY
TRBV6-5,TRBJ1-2,ASRNQGVEGYT
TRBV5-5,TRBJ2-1,ASSLVGTGGNEQF
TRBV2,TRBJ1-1,ASSFLRQGNTEAF
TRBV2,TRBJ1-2,ASSETAAANYGYT
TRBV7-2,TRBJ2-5,ASSLAGAQY
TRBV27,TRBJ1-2,ASSSRTGYLYGYT
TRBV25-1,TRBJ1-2,ASSALPGGDYGYT
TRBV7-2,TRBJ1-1,ASSLGFLGRNTEAF
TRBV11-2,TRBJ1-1,ASSTPNTEAF
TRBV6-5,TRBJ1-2,ASKEANYGYT
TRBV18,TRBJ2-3,ASSPPSTDTQY
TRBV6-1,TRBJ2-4,ASSEGQGAVPAKNIQY
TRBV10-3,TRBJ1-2,AIRGDSPNYGYT
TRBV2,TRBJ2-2,ASRSGTSNTGELF
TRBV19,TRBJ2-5,ASSSDRQTQY
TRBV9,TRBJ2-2,ASGLAGGANTGELF
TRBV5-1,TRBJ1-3,ASSLEPGGVGNTIY
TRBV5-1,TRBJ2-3,ASSATGAAADTQY